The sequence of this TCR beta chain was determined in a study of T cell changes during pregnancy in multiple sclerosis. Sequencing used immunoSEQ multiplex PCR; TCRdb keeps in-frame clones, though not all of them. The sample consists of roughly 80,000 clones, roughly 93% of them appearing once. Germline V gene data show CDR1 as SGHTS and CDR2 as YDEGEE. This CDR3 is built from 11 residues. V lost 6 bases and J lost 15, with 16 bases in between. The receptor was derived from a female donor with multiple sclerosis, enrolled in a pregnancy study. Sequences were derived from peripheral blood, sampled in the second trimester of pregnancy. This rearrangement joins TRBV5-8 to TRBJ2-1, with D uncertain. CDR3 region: CASTLAPILFF. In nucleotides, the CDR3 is TGTGCCAGCACTTTGGCCCCCATTTTGTTCTTC.